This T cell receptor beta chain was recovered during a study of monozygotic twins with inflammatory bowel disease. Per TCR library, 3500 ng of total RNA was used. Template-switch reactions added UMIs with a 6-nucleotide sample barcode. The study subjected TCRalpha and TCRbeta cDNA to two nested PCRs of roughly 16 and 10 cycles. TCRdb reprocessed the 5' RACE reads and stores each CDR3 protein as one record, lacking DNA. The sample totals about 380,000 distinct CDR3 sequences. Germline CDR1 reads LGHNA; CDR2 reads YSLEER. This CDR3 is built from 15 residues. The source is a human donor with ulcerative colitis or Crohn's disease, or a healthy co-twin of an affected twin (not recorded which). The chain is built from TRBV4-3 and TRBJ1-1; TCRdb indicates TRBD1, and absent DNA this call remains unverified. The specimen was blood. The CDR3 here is CASSHDRTGGTEAFF.